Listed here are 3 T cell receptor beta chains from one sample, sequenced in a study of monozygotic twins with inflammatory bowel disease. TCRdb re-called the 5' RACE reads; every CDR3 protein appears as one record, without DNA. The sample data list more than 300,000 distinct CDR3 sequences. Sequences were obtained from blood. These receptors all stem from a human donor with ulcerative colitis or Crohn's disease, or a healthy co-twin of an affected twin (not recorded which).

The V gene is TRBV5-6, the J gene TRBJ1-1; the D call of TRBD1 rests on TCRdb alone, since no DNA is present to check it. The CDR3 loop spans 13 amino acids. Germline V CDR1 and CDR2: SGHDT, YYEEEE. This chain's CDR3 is CASSLFAGAEAFF.

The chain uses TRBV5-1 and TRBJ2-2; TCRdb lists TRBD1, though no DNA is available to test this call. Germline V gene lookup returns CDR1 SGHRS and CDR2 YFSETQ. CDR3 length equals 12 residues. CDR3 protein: CASNSGGRELFF.

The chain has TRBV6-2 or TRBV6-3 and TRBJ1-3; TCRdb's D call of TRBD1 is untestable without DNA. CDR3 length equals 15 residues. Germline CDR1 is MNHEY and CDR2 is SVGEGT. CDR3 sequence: CASSPGTATGNTIYF.